What follows describes a single T cell receptor (beta chain). As yet, its antigen is unknown. Profiled with immunoSEQ multiplex PCR; TCRdb holds only in-frame clones, not every one. This table holds 200,000 or so clones, 85% to 95% found once. Germline V CDR1 and CDR2: GTSNPN, SVGIG (reference sequence). Trimming took off 0 bases at V and 4 bases at J, with 13 bases between the two ends. CDR3 length: 14 amino acids. The data derive from a study of T cell responses to AZD1222 COVID-19 vaccine. Notes on the study in general: At baseline, seropositivity was found in only a handful of AZD1222 recipients. The donor cohort was predominantly white British with a female majority, and clonal diversity may have been underestimated. With dominance at 160-218 and 743-854, vaccine-associated CD4 TCRs spanned spike.

Second-dose timings of about 4 or about 12 weeks were pooled. Sequencing used peripheral blood, obtained 28 days after the second AZD1222 dose. The clonotype was recovered from an adult who received the AZD1222 COVID-19 vaccine. V is TRBV30 and J is TRBJ2-7; unclear D gene. The CDR3 DNA is TGTGCCTGGAGTGTAACTGTGGCAGCTTACGAGCAGTACTTC. Translated, it gives CAWSVTVAAYEQYF.